This record covers a single T cell receptor beta chain. The data belong to a study of T cell responses to AZD1222 COVID-19 vaccine. Trimming took off 3 bases at V and 0 bases at J, with 8 bases between the two ends. CDR3 length: 14 residues. Germline assignment: CDR1 KGHSH and CDR2 LQKENI. Data came from immunoSEQ multiplex PCR; TCRdb stores just in-frame clones and leaves some out. The sample lists approximately 180,000 clones; over 80% were seen once. Specimen: peripheral blood, collected on day 0 of AZD1222 vaccination. The rearrangement uses TRBV18 and TRBJ1-2; the D is unclear. The receptor's source is an adult in good health. CDR3 region: CASSPRQANYGYTF. The CDR3 DNA is TGTGCCAGCTCACCTAGGCAAGCTAACTATGGCTACACCTTC.